This entry is about one T cell receptor beta chain. This entry comes from a study of blood T cell repertoires in COVID-19. Study-wide background: COVID-19 samples collected from the United States, Italy and Spain covered acute and convalescent phases. Sources were T cells, B-cell-depleted T cells, or PBMCs; the material itself was cDNA or gDNA.

Per the original methods: The assay estimated nucleated cells by amplifying reference gene primers. Some clones are missing from TCRdb's copy, which holds only in-frame ones; the method was immunoSEQ multiplex PCR. The DNA was the basis for D and trimming; V, J and clone size are from that table. The data hold around 53,000 clones, with about 70% observed a single time. This CDR3 region has 16 residues. V dropped 3 bases and J dropped 7; count of bases not matched to a gene: 10. Germline CDR1 and CDR2: KGHSH and LQKENI. Source material: peripheral blood. The chain is built from TRBV18 and TRBJ1-4; TRBD1 matches at 8 bases. This TCR was sampled from a man in his forties or fifties with active or convalescent COVID-19. DNA for the CDR3: TGTGCCAGCTCACCCCCGGGACAGGCCCGGGGTGAAAAACTGTTTTTT. It is translated as CASSPPGQARGEKLFF.